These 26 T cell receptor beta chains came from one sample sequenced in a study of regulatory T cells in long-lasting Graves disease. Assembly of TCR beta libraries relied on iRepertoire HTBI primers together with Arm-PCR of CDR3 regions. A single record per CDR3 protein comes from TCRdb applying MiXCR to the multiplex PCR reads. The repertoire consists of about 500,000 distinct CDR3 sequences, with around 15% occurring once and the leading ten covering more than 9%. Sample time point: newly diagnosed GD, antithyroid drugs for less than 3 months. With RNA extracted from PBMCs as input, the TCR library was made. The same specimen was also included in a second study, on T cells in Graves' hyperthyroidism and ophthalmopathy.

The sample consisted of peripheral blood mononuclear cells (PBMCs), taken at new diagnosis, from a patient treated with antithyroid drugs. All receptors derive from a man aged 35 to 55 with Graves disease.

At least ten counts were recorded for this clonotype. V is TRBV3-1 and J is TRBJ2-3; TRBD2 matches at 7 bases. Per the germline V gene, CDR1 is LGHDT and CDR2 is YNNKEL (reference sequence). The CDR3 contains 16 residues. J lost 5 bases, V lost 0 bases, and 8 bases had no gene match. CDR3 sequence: CASSQEGLPLGDTQYF. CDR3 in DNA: TGTGCCAGCAGCCAAGAGGGACTACCACTAGGAGATACGCAGTATTTT.

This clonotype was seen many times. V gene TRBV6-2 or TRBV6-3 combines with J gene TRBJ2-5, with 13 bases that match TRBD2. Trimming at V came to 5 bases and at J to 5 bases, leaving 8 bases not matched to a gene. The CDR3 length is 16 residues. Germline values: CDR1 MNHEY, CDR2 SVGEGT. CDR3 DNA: TGTGCCAGCAGTAGGCCGGGACTAGCGGGAAGGGAGACCCAGTACTTC. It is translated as CASSRPGLAGRETQYF.

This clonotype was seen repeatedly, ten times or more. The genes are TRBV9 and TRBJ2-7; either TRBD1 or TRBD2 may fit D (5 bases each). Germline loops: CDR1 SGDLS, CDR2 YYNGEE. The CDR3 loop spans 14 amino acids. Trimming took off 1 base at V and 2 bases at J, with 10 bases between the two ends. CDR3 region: CASSVNGGTYEQYF. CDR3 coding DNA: TGTGCCAGCAGCGTAAATGGGGGAACCTACGAGCAGTACTTC. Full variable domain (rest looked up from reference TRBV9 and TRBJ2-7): DSGVTQTPKHLITATGQRVTLRCSPRSGDLSVYWYQQSLDQGLQFLIQYYNGEERAKGNILERFSAQQFPDLHSELNLSSLELGDSALYFCASSVNGGTYEQYFGPGTRLTVT.

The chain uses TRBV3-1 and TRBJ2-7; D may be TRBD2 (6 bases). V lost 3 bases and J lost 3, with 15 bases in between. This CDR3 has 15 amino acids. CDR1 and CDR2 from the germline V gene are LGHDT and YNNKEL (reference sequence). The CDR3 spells CASSQDGGSYYEQYF. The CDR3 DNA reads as TGTGCCAGCAGCCAGGACGGGGGTTCCTACTACGAGCAGTACTTC.

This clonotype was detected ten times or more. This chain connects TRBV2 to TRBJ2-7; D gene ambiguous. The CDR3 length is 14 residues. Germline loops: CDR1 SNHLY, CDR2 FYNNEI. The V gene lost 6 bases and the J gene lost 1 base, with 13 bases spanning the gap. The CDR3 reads CASRLERFSYEQYF. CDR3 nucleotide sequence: TGTGCCAGCAGGCTAGAGAGGTTTTCCTACGAGCAGTACTTC.

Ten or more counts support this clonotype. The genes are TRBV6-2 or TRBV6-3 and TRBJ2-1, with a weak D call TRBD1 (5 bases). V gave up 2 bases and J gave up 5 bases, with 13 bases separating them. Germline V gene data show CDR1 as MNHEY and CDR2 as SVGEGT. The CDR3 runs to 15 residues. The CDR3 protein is CASSYLGQGDNEQFF. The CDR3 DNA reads TGTGCCAGCAGTTACCTTGGCCAGGGCGACAATGAGCAGTTCTTC.

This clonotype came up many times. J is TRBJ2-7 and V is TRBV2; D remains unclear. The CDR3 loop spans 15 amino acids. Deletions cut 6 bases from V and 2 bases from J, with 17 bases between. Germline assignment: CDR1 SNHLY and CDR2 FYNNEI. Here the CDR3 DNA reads TGTGCCAGCAGCGACCAAAGTAGAGTGCCCTACGAGCAGTACTTC. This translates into CASSDQSRVPYEQYF.

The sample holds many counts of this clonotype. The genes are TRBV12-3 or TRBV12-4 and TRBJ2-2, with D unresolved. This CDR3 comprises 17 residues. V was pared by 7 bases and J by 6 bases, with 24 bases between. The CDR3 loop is CASTLRSSRIFAGELFF. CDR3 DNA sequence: TGTGCCAGCACCCTAAGGAGTAGTAGGATATTCGCCGGGGAGCTGTTTTTT.

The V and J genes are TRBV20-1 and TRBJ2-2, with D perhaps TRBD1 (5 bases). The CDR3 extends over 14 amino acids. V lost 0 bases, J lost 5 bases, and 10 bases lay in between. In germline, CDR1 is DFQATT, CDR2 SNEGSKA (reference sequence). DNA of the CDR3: TGCAGTGCTAGAGAGGGGCCAGGTACCGGGGAGCTGTTTTTT. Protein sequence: CSAREGPGTGELFF.

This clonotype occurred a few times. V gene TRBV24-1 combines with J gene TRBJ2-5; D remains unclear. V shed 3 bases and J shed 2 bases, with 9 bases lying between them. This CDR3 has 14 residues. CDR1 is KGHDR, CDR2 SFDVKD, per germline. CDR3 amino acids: CATSDRAYQETQYF. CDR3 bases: TGTGCCACCAGTGATAGGGCGTATCAAGAGACCCAGTACTTC.

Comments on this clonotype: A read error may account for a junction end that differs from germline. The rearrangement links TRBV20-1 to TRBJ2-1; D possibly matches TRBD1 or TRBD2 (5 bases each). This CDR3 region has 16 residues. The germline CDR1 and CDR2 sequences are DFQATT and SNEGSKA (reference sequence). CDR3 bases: TGCAATGCTAGAGGGGCCGGCGCAAGCTCCTACAATGAGCAGTTCTTC. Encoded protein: CNARGAGASSYNEQFF.

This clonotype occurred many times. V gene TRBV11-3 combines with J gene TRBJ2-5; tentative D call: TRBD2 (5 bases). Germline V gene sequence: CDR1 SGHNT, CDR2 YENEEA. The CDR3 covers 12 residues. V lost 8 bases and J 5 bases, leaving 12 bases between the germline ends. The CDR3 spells CASGTSGETQYF. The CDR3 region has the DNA TGTGCCAGCGGAACTAGTGGGGAGACCCAGTACTTC.

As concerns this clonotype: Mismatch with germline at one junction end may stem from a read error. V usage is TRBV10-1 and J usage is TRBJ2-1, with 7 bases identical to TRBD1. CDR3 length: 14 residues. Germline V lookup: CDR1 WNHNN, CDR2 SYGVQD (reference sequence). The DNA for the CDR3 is TGTGCCGGTCAATCCCCAGGGGGTTCGAATGAGCAGTTCTTC. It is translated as CAGQSPGGSNEQFF.

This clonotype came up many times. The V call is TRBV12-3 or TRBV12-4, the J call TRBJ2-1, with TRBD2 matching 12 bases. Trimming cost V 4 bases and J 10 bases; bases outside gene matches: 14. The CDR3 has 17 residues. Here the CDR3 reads CASSSPKTSGRFGEQFF. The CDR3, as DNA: TGTGCCAGCAGTTCACCCAAGACTAGCGGGAGATTTGGGGAGCAGTTCTTC.

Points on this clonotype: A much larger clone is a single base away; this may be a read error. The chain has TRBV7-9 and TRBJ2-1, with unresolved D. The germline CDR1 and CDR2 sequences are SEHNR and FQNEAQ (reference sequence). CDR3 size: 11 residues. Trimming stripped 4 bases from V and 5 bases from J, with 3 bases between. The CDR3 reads CASSYDNEQFF. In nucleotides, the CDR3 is TGTGCCAGCAGCTACGACAATGAGCAGTTCTTC.

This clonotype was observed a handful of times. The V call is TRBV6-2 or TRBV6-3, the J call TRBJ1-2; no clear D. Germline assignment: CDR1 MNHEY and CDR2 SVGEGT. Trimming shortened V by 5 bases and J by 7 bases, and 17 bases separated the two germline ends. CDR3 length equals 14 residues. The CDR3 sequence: CASSEEGTPRGYTF. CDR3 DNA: TGTGCCAGCAGTGAAGAGGGAACCCCCCGTGGCTACACCTTC.

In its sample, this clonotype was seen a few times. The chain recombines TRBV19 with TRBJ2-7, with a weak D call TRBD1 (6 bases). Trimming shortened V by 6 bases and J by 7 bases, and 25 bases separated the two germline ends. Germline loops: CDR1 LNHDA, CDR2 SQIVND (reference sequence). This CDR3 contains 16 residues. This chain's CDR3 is CASRQGFAVSMGEQYF. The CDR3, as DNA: TGTGCCAGTAGACAGGGTTTCGCGGTGTCGATGGGGGAGCAGTACTTC.

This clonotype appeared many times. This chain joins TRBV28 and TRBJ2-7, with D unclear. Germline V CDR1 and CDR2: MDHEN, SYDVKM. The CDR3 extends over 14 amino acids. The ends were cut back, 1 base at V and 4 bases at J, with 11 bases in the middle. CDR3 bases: TGTGCCAGCAGTTTATCAGCCAAAGTTTACGAGCAGTACTTC. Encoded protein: CASSLSAKVYEQYF.

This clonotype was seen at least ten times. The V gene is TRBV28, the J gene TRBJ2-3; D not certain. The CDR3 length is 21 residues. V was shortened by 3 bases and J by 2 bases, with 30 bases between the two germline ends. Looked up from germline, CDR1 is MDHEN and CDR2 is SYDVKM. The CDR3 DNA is TGTGCCAGCAGTTTTGTCAGTGCGGCCCAGTGGCAACTAAGACCCACAGATACGCAGTATTTT. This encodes CASSFVSAAQWQLRPTDTQYF. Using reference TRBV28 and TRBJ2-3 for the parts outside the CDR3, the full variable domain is DVKVTQSSRYLVKRTGEKVFLECVQDMDHENMFWYRQDPGLGLRLIYFSYDVKMKEKGDIPEGYSVSREKKERFSLILESASTNQTSMYLCASSFVSAAQWQLRPTDTQYFGPGTRLTVL.

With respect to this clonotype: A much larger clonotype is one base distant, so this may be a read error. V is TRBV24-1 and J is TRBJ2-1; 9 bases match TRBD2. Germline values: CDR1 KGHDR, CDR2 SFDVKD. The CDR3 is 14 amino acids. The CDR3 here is CATSDFSGSNEQLF. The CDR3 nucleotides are TGTGCCACCAGTGATTTTAGCGGGAGTAATGAGCAGCTCTTC.

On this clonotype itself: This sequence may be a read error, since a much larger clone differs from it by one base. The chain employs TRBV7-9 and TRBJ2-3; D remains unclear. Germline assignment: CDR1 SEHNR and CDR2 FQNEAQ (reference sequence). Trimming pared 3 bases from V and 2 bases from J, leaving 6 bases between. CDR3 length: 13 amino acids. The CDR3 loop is CASSFTTTDTQYF. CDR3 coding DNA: TGTGCCAGCAGCTTCACTACCACAGATACGCAGTATTTT.

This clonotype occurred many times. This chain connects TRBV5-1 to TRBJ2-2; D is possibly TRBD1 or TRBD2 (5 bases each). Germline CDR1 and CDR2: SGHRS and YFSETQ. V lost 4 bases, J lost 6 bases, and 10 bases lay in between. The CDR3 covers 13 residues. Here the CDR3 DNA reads TGCGCCAGCAGCGTCGGGACGGCCGGGGAGCTGTTTTTT. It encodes CASSVGTAGELFF.

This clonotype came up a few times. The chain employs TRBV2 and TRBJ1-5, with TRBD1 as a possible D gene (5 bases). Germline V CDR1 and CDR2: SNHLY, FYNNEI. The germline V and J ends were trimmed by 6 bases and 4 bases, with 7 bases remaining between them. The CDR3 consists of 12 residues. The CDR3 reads CASRGVNQPQHF. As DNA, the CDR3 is TGTGCCAGCAGGGGGGTTAATCAGCCCCAGCATTTT.

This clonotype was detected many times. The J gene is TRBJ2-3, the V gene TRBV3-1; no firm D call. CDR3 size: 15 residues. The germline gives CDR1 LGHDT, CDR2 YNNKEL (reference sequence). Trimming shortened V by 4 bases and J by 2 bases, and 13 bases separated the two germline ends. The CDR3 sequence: CASSPRAGSTDTQYF. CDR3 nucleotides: TGTGCCAGCAGCCCCCGGGCAGGATCCACAGATACGCAGTATTTT.

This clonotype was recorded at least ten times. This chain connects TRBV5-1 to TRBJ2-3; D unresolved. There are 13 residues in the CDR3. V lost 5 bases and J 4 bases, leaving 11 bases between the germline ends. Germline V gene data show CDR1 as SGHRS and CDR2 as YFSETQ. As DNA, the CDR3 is TGCGCCAGCAGTTCAAGGACCCCAGATACGCAGTATTTT. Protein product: CASSSRTPDTQYF.

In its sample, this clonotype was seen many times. The CDR3 nucleotides read TGTGCCAGCAATCCCGGGACACTACAAGAGACCCAGTACTTC. It specifies CASNPGTLQETQYF. This chain links TRBV12-3 or TRBV12-4 with TRBJ2-5; maybe TRBD1 (6 bases). V was pared by 7 bases and J by 2 bases, with 14 bases between. This CDR3 has 14 residues.